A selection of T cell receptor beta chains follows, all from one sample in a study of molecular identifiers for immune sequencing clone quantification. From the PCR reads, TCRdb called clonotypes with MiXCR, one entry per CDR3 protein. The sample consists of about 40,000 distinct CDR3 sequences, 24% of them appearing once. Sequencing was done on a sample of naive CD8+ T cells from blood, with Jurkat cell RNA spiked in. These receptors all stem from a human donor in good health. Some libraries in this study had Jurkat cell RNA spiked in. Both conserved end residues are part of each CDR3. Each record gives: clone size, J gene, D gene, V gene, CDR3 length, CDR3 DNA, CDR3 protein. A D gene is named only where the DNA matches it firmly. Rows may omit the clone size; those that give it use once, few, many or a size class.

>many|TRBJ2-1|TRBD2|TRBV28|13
TGTGCCAGCAGTTTGACTAGCAGCAATGAGCAGTTCTTC
CASSLTSSNEQFF
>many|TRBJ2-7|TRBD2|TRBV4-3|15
TGCGCCAGCAGCCTAAACGGAGCCGGGGGGAACGAGCAGTACTTC
CASSLNGAGGNEQYF
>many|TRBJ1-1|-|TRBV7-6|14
TGTGCCAGCAGCTTAAGGATGGGCCCAACTGAAGCTTTCTTT
CASSLRMGPTEAFF
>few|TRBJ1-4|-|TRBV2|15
TGTGCCAGCAAAACCGAGTCTGCAACTAATGAAAAACTGTTTTTT
CASKTESATNEKLFF
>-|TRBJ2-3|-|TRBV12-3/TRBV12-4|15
TGTGCCAGCAGTTTCAGACTGGGACGGCCTGATACGCAGTATTTT
CASSFRLGRPDTQYF
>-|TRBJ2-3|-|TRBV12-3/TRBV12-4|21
TGTGCCAGCAGTTCTACTCAAACCCCCCACATGCTAGCGTGGTACTCAGATACGCAGTATTTT
CASSSTQTPHMLAWYSDTQYF
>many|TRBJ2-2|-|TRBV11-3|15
TGTGCCAGCAGCCCCCACTTAGGGTCTACCGGGGAGCTGTTTTTT
CASSPHLGSTGELFF
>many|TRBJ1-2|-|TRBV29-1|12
TGCAGCGTTGAAGGACAGCCCTATGGCTACACCTTC
CSVEGQPYGYTF
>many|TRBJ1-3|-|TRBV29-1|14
TGCAGCGTTGCCGACACCCACTCTGGAAACACCATATATTTT
CSVADTHSGNTIYF
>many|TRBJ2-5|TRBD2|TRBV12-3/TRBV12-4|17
TGTGCCAGCAGGCCCCGTGGGCTAGCGGGAGTTGGAGAGACCCAGTACTTC
CASRPRGLAGVGETQYF
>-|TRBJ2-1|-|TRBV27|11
TGTGCCAGCAGTAGTTACAGTGAGCAGTTCTTC
CASSSYSEQFF
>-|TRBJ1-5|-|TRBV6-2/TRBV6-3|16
TGTGCCAGCAGTTTAGTCGGGATAGGTCCGGGGGCCCCCCAGCATTTT
CASSLVGIGPGAPQHF
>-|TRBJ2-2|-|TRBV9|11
TGTGCCGGCGGAATTCCCGGGGAGCTGTTTTTT
CAGGIPGELFF
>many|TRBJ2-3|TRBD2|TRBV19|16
TGTGCCAGTAGTAGAGGACTAGCGGGAAGCACAGATACGCAGTATTTT
CASSRGLAGSTDTQYF
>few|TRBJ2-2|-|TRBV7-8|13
TGTGCCAGCAGCTCATACAGGGCCGGGGAGCTGTTTTTT
CASSSYRAGELFF
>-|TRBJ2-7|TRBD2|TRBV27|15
TGTGCCAGCAGACCCACTAGCGGGAGGCTCTACGAGCAGTACTTC
CASRPTSGRLYEQYF
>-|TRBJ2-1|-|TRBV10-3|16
TGTGCCATCAGTGGCTCACCGGGACTCCCATACAATGAGCAGTTCTTC
CAISGSPGLPYNEQFF
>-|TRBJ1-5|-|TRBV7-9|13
TGTGCCAGCAGCTTCGATAGCAATCAGCCCCAGCATTTT
CASSFDSNQPQHF
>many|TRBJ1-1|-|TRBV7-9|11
TGTGCCAGCAGTAGTGGCACGGAAGCTTTCTTT
CASSSGTEAFF
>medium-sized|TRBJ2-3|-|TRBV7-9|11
TGTGCCAGCAGCCCGACAGATACGCAGTATTTT
CASSPTDTQYF
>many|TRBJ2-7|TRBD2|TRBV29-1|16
TGCAGCGTTGAAGGTCAACTAGCGGGAGTAAACTACGAGCAGTACTTC
CSVEGQLAGVNYEQYF
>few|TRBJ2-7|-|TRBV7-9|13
TGTGCCAGCAGCTCACCAGGGACCCGGGAGCAGTACTTC
CASSSPGTREQYF
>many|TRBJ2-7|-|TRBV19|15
TGTGCCAGTAGTATGACGGCACTGGAGACCTACGAGCAGTACTTC
CASSMTALETYEQYF
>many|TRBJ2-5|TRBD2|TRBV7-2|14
TGTGCCAGCAGCTCAGCGGGAGGGCAAGAGACCCAGTACTTC
CASSSAGGQETQYF
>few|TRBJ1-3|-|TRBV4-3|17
TGCGCCAGCAGCCAAGATCTGGGTCCCTACTCTGGAAACACCATATATTTT
CASSQDLGPYSGNTIYF
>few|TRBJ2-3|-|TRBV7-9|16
TGTGCCAGCAGCGTGTGGGGGTTTGCTAGCACAGATACGCAGTATTTT
CASSVWGFASTDTQYF
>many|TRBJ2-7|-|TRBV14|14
TGTGCCAGCAGCCAAGACGTGGTCCACTACGAGCAGTACTTC
CASSQDVVHYEQYF
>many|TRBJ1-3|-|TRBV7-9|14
TGTGCCAGCGGGGGGTGGCCCGCAGGAAACACCATATATTTT
CASGGWPAGNTIYF
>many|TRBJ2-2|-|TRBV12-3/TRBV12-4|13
TGTGCCAGCAGTTCTGGGGGTAGCGGGGAGCTGTTTTTT
CASSSGGSGELFF
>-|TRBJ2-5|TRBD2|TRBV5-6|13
TGTGCCAGCAGCGCAACTAGCGGAGAGACCCAGTACTTC
CASSATSGETQYF
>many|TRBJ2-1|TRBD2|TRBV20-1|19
TGCAGTGCACCAACGATTTCTAGCGGGAGCGGCCCTGTTCGGAATGAGCAGTTCTTC
CSAPTISSGSGPVRNEQFF
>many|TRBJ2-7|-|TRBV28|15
TGTGCCAGCAGTTTCCGGGGAATCCGAGGATACGAGCAGTACTTC
CASSFRGIRGYEQYF
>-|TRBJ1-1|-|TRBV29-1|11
TGCAGCGTTGCTCTCGGCACTGAAGCTTTCTTT
CSVALGTEAFF
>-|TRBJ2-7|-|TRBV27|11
TGTGCCAGCAGTGCCGGGTACGCGCAGTACTTC
CASSAGYAQYF
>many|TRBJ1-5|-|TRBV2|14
TGTGCCAGCAGCCAGCCCCCCGGCAATCAGCCCCAGCATTTT
CASSQPPGNQPQHF
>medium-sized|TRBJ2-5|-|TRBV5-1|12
TGCGCCAGCAGCTTGGACCAAGAGACCCAGTACTTC
CASSLDQETQYF
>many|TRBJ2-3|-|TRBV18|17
TGTGCCAGCTCACCACCGGCGCTACCTTTCATCACAGATACGCAGTATTTT
CASSPPALPFITDTQYF
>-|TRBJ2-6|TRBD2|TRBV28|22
TGTGCCAGCAGTTCCCTGTCCGGGACTAGCGCTTTATTTAACTCTGGGGCCAACGTCCTGACTTTC
CASSSLSGTSALFNSGANVLTF
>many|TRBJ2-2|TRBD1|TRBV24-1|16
TGTGCCACCAGTGATTTAGGACAGGACAACACCGGGGAGCTGTTTTTT
CATSDLGQDNTGELFF
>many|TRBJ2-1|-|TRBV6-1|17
TGTGCCAGCAGTGAGAGGGGGACCGGGACAACCCACAATGAGCAGTTCTTC
CASSERGTGTTHNEQFF
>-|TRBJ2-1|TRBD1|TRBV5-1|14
TGCGCCAGCAGCTTGGAACAGGGGGCCAATGAGCAGTTCTTC
CASSLEQGANEQFF
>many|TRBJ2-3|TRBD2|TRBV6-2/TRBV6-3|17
TGTGCCAGCAGTTACTTGATAGCGGGGACCAACACAGATACGCAGTATTTT
CASSYLIAGTNTDTQYF
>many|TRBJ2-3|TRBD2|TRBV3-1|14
TGTGCCAGCAGCCGAGGACTAGACACAGATACGCAGTATTTT
CASSRGLDTDTQYF
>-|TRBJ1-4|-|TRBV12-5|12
TGTGCTAGTGGGAAGGGCGATGAAAAACTGTATTTT
CASGKGDEKLYF
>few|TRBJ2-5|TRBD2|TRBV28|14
TGTGCCAGCAGTCTTAGACTAGCGGGCGAGACCCAGTACTTC
CASSLRLAGETQYF
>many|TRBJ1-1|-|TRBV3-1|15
TGTGCCAGCAGCCAAGGGAGGCATGTGAACACTGAAGCTTTCTTT
CASSQGRHVNTEAFF
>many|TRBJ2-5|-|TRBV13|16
TGTGCCAGCAGCTTATCTATGGGCAGGGAGCCAGAGACCCAGTACTTC
CASSLSMGREPETQYF
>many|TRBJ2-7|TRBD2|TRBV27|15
TGTGCCAGCTCCTCCGGGGCGGGGGGGCGTTACGAGCAGTACTTC
CASSSGAGGRYEQYF
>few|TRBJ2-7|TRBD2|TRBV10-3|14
TGTGCCGTCAGTGGGAGGGGTGGCTCCTACGAGCAGTACTTC
CAVSGRGGSYEQYF
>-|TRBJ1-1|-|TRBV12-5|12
TGTGCTAGTGGTTTGAGCATCACTGAAGCTTTCTTT
CASGLSITEAFF